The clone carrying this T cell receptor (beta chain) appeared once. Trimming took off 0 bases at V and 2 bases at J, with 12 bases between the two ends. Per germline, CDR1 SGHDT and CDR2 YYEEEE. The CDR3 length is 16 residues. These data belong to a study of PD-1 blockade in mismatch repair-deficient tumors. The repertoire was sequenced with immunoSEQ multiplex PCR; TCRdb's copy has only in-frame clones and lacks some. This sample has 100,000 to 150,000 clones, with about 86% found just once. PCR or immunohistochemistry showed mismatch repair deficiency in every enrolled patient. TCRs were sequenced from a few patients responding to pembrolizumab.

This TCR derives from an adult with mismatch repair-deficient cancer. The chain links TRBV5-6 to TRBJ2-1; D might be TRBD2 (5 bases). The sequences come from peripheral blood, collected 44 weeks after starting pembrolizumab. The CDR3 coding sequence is TGTGCCAGCAGCTTGGCCCTCAGCGGAACCTACAATGAGCAGTTCTTC. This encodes CASSLALSGTYNEQFF.